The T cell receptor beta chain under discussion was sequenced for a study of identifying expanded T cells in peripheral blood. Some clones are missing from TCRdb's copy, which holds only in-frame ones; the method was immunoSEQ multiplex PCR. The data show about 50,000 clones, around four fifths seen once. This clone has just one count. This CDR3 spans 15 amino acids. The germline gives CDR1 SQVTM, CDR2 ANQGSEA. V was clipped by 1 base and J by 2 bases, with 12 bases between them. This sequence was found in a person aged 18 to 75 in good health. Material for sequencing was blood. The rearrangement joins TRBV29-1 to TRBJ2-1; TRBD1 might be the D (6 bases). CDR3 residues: CSVEGRQVPYNEQFF. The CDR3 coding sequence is TGCAGCGTTGAAGGCCGACAGGTTCCCTACAATGAGCAGTTCTTC.